This paragraph reports one T cell receptor (beta chain). The method was immunoSEQ multiplex PCR; TCRdb's version includes in-frame clones alone and lacks a portion of them. The profile shows approximately 2,300,000 clones, 85% to 95% of them singletons. This sample is part of a study of shared clonotypes between healthy human individuals. Adult Caucasians living in Nashville, Tennessee made up all of the donors. Naive CD45RA+ and memory CD45RA-negative subsets were split from CD4+ cells. Sequenced input: naive CD4+ T cells from PBMCs. Described subset: CD45RA+ positively selected. The source is a man between 18 and 29 years old in good health. Some clones in this sample may be carry-over from other donors' samples.

CDR3 coding DNA: TGCGCCAGCAGTATGTCGGGGGGCACCAGCAATGAGCAGTTCTTC. Amino acids: CASSMSGGTSNEQFF. The chain is built from TRBV5-1 and TRBJ2-1; D may be TRBD2 (7 bases). The CDR3 runs 15 residues. CDR1 SGHRS and CDR2 YFSETQ come from the germline V gene. V was pared by 5 bases and J by 6 bases, with 18 bases between.